Below, one TCR beta chain is given with its context. Antigen: not known. This sample was included in a study of T cell responses to AZD1222 COVID-19 vaccine. Regarding the study as a whole: Spike-spanning, vaccine-associated CD4 TCRs were dominant at 160-218 and 743-854. Donors were mostly white British, more females; clonal diversity possibly underestimated. Spike-specific TCR depth and breadth grew after two AZD1222 doses.

The germline V gene encodes CDR1 LNHNV and CDR2 YYDKDF (reference sequence). This CDR3 has 15 amino acids. The ends were cut back, 0 bases at V and 2 bases at J, with 11 bases in the middle. The table came from immunoSEQ multiplex PCR; TCRdb's copy has only in-frame clones and leaves some out. The data contain fewer than 200,000 clones, roughly 92% of them singletons. The origin of this receptor is an adult in good health. The V call is TRBV15, the J call TRBJ2-7; D not resolved. Source: peripheral blood, taken on day 0 of AZD1222 vaccination. CDR3 amino acids: CATSRDLGRTYEQYF. The CDR3, as DNA: TGTGCCACCAGCAGAGATCTCGGCAGAACCTACGAGCAGTACTTC.